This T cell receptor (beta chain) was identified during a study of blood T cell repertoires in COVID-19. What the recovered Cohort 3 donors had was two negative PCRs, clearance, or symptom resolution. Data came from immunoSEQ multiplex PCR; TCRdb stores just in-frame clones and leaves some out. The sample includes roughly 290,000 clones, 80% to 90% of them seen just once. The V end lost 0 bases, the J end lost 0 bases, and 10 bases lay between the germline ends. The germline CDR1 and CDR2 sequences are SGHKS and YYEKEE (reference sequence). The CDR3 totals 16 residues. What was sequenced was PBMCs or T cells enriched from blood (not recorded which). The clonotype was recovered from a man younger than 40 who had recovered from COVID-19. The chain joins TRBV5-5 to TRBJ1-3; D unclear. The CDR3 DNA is TGTGCCAGCAGCTTGGTATCAGTGCCCTCTGGAAACACCATATATTTT. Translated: CASSLVSVPSGNTIYF.